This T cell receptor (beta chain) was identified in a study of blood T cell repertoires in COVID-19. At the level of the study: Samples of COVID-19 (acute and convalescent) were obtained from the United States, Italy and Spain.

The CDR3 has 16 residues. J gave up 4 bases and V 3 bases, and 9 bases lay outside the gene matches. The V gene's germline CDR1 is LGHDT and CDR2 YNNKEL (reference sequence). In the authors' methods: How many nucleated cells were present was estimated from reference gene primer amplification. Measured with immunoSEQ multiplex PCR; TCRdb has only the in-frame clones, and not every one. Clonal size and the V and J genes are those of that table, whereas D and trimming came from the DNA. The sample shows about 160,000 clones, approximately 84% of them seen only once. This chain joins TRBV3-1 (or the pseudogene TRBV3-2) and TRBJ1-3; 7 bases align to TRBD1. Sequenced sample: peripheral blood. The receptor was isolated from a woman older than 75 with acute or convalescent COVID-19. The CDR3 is CASSQTGSALGNTIYF. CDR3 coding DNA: TGTGCCAGCAGCCAGACAGGGTCCGCTTTAGGAAACACCATATATTTT.